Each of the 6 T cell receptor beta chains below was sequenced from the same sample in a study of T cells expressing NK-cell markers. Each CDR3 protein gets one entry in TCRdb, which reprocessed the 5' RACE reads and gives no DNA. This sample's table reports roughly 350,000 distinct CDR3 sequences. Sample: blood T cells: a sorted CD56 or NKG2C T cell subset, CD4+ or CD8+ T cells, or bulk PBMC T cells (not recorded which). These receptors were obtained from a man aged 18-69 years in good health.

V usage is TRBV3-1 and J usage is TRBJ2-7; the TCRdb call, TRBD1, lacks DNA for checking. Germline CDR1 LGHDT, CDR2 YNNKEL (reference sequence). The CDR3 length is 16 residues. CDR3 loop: CASSPPNKGSSREQYF.

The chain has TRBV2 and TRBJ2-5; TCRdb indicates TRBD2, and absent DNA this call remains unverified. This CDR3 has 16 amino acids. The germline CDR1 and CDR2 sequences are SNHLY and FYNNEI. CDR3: CASSSLGGVYQETQYF.

This CDR3 reads CASSAGDRASTDTQYF. The chain has TRBV5-6 and TRBJ2-3; checking the TCRdb D call of TRBD1 is not possible without DNA. The CDR3 runs to 16 residues. The germline CDR1 and CDR2 sequences are SGHDT and YYEEEE.

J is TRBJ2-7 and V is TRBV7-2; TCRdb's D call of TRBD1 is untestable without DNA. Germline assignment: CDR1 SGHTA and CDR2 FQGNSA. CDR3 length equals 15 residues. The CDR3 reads CASSSLRTGRNEQYF.

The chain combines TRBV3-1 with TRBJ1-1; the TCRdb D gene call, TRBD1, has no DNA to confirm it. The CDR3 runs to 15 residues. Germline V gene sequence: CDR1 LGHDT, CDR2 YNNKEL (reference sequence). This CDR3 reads CASSQANRGNTEAFF. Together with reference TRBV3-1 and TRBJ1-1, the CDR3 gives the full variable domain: DTAVSQTPKYLVTQMGNDKSIKCEQNLGHDTMYWYKQDSKKFLKIMFSYNNKELIINETVPNRFSPKSPDKAHLNLHINSLELGDSAVYFCASSQANRGNTEAFFGQGTRLTVV.

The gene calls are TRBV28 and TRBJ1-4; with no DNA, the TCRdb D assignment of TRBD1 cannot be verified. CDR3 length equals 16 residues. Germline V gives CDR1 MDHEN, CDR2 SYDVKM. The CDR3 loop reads CASSSTSQGAGEKLFF.